These 32 T cell receptor beta chains came from one sample sequenced in a study of OX40 agonist ivuxolimab in advanced cancers. Assay: immunoSEQ multiplex PCR; the TCRdb copy retains only in-frame clones and omits some. The table includes 35,000 to 55,000 clones, 88% detected once. Sequenced here: CD4+ or CD8+ T cells sorted from blood, sampled in a trial of the OX40 agonist ivuxolimab. The receptors originated from an adult with an advanced solid tumor such as melanoma, head and neck, liver or kidney cancer.

This chain connects TRBV29-1 to TRBJ2-1; D is unclear. V gave up 5 bases and J gave up 3 bases, with 11 bases separating them. The CDR3 covers 13 residues. Germline V CDR1 and CDR2: SQVTM, ANQGSEA. The CDR3 bases are TGCAGCGTTTGGGCCATCCTCTACAATGAGCAGTTCTTC. Translated: CSVWAILYNEQFF.

This clone was recorded a few times. The chain employs TRBV27 and TRBJ2-7; TRBD2 is a possible D gene (5 bases). The CDR3 totals 15 residues. Looked up from germline, CDR1 is MNHEY and CDR2 is SMNVEV (reference sequence). V was shortened by 6 bases and J by 0 bases, with 15 bases between the two germline ends. The chain's CDR3 is CASSPRTGSSYEQYF. The CDR3 coding sequence is TGTGCCAGCAGCCCTAGGACTGGGAGCTCCTACGAGCAGTACTTC.

The V and J genes are TRBV7-9 and TRBJ2-7; 10 nucleotides align to TRBD1. The CDR3 length is 18 residues. Germline V lookup: CDR1 SEHNR, CDR2 FQNEAQ (reference sequence). V was clipped by 5 bases and J by 4 bases; unmatched bases: 17. The CDR3 loop reads CASSAPKNRPGQGYEQYF. The CDR3 nucleotides are TGTGCCAGCAGCGCGCCCAAGAATAGACCGGGACAGGGGTACGAGCAGTACTTC.

V is TRBV15 and J is TRBJ2-1; 7 bases are a match to TRBD2. CDR1 and CDR2 (germline): LNHNV, YYDKDF (reference sequence). The J segment lost 6 bases and the V segment lost 0 bases, leaving 8 bases of the junction unmatched. CDR3 size: 16 residues. In DNA, the CDR3 is TGTGCCACCAGCAGAGATTTGGGGGAGGGCCGCAATGAGCAGTTCTTC. Encoded protein: CATSRDLGEGRNEQFF.

The chain links TRBV6-6 to TRBJ1-2; 11 bases map to TRBD1. J was trimmed by 2 bases and V by 6 bases; bases with no gene match: 5. This CDR3 comprises 15 residues. From germline, CDR1 is MNHNY and CDR2 SVGAGI (reference sequence). CDR3 coding DNA: TGTGCCAGCAGCGACCGGGACAGGGGGAACTATGGCTACACCTTC. As protein: CASSDRDRGNYGYTF.

The chain links TRBV5-1 to TRBJ2-3; 7 bases align to TRBD1. Germline CDR1 reads SGHRS; CDR2 reads YFSETQ. This CDR3 contains 16 residues. Trimming took 1 base from V and 3 from J; bases not matched to a gene: 8. CDR3: CASSLRTGVVTDTQYF. In DNA form, the CDR3 reads TGCGCCAGCAGCTTGAGAACAGGGGTTGTGACAGATACGCAGTATTTT.

The chain links TRBV9 to TRBJ1-2; 10 bases align to TRBD1. Germline CDR1 reads SGDLS; CDR2 reads YYNGEE. The CDR3 is made up of 15 amino acids. J gave up 8 bases and V 2 bases, and 9 bases lay outside the gene matches. The CDR3 is CASSVEDRGLKGYTF. CDR3 in DNA: TGTGCCAGCAGCGTCGAAGACAGGGGGCTGAAGGGCTACACCTTC.

The chain is built from TRBV5-1 and TRBJ2-1; 13 nucleotides align to TRBD2. CDR1 is SGHRS, CDR2 YFSETQ, per germline. The CDR3 runs 19 residues. V shed 4 bases, J shed 2 bases, and the junction held 12 bases outside the gene matches. The chain's CDR3 is CASSANRWTSGSPYNEQFF. In DNA, the CDR3 is TGCGCCAGCAGCGCAAATCGATGGACTAGCGGGAGCCCCTACAATGAGCAGTTCTTC.

This clone was seen a few times. This rearrangement joins TRBV28 to TRBJ1-2, with D possibly TRBD1 on 6 matching bases. The V and J ends lost 5 bases and 2 bases respectively, with 15 bases between them. This CDR3 contains 15 residues. Per germline, CDR1 MDHEN and CDR2 SYDVKM. CDR3 nucleotides: TGTGCCAGCAGTCGGGGGCCAGGGGTAAACTATGGCTACACCTTC. Protein: CASSRGPGVNYGYTF.

This clone showed up just once. The chain recombines TRBV4-1 with TRBJ2-7, with 12 bases identical to TRBD2. Trimming took 4 bases from V and 1 from J; bases not matched to a gene: 8. The CDR3 contains 17 residues. In germline, CDR1 is MGHRA, CDR2 YSYEKL. Written as DNA, the CDR3 is TGCGCCAGCAGCCCCACCCCCGGACTAGCGGGATCCTACGAGCAGTACTTC. This encodes CASSPTPGLAGSYEQYF.

The V call is TRBV28, the J call TRBJ2-1; D is unclear. The CDR3 runs to 15 residues. Germline-derived CDR1 and CDR2 are MDHEN and SYDVKM. With 10 bases removed from V and 8 bases from J, the gap between germline ends came to 24 bases. CDR3 nucleotide sequence: TGTGCCATCCCTCACTCGCAAACCAACGACTATGAGCAGTTCTTC. Translating it yields CAIPHSQTNDYEQFF.

The gene calls are TRBV5-6 and TRBJ1-1, with D perhaps matching TRBD1 (5 bases). Trimming shortened V by 1 base and J by 4 bases, and 11 bases separated the two germline ends. Germline CDR1 is SGHDT and CDR2 is YYEEEE. The CDR3 extends over 14 amino acids. The CDR3 here is CASSLLQALTEAFF. The CDR3, as DNA: TGTGCCAGCAGCTTGCTACAGGCTCTCACTGAAGCTTTCTTT.

The count of this clone is one. V usage is TRBV19 and J usage is TRBJ2-7, with TRBD1 identical over 7 bases. This CDR3 is 11 amino acids long. Germline CDR1 is LNHDA and CDR2 is SQIVND (reference sequence). CDR3 DNA sequence: TGTGCGGGACAGCTCTCCTACGAGCAGTACTTC. Translated, it gives CAGQLSYEQYF.

This chain links TRBV30 with TRBJ2-2, with D hard to call. The CDR3 consists of 13 residues. V gave up 0 bases and J gave up 6 bases, with 8 bases separating them. Germline assignment: CDR1 GTSNPN and CDR2 SVGIG (reference sequence). CDR3 in amino acids: CAWSVSGAGELFF. In nucleotides, the CDR3 is TGTGCCTGGAGTGTTTCTGGGGCCGGGGAGCTGTTTTTT.

This chain uses TRBV28 with TRBJ1-4; a possible D gene is TRBD1 (5 bases). In germline, CDR1 is MDHEN, CDR2 SYDVKM. The CDR3 consists of 16 residues. V lost 7 bases and J 0 bases, leaving 15 bases between the germline ends. CDR3 nucleotide sequence: TGTGCCAGCAACCCTCCCGGCAGGGCAACTAATGAAAAACTGTTTTTT. Its translation is CASNPPGRATNEKLFF.

This clone was recorded a few times. The CDR3 region has the DNA TGTGCCACCAGCAGAGATCAGGGGGCTTCCTACGAGCAGTACTTC. Its translation is CATSRDQGASYEQYF. The rearrangement uses TRBV15 and TRBJ2-7; TRBD1 matches at 8 bases. This CDR3 spans 15 amino acids. The germline V gene encodes CDR1 LNHNV and CDR2 YYDKDF (reference sequence). V gave up 0 bases and J gave up 1 base; unmatched junction bases: 2.

Here the CDR3 DNA reads TGTGCCACCAGCAGAGATCTAAAGGGGGCAGATACGCAGTATTTT. Its protein product is CATSRDLKGADTQYF. The chain recombines TRBV15 with TRBJ2-3; D perhaps matches TRBD1 (6 bases). Trimming took off 0 bases at V and 4 bases at J, with 11 bases between the two ends. The length of the CDR3 is 15 residues. In germline, CDR1 is LNHNV, CDR2 YYDKDF (reference sequence).

The gene calls are TRBV2 and TRBJ1-3; no reliable D call. Trimming took off 6 bases at V and 0 bases at J, with 9 bases between the two ends. Per the germline V gene, CDR1 is SNHLY and CDR2 is FYNNEI. This CDR3 spans 14 amino acids. The CDR3 region has the DNA TGTGCCAGCAGCAGTGGAGCCTCTGGAAACACCATATATTTT. It is translated as CASSSGASGNTIYF.

This chain joins TRBV6-6 and TRBJ2-7, with D tentatively TRBD1 or TRBD2 (5 bases each). Germline-derived CDR1 and CDR2 are MNHNY and SVGAGI (reference sequence). The CDR3 runs 14 residues. Trimming took off 8 bases at V and 2 bases at J, with 16 bases between the two ends. The CDR3 protein is CASSPGTVPYEQYF. The DNA for the CDR3 is TGTGCCAGCTCGCCCGGGACGGTGCCCTACGAGCAGTACTTC.

This chain joins TRBV6-4 and TRBJ2-7, with D perhaps matching TRBD1 (6 bases). The CDR3 has 13 residues. With 0 bases removed from V and 7 bases from J, the gap between germline ends came to 10 bases. From germline, CDR1 is MRHNA and CDR2 SNTAGT. CDR3 in DNA: TGTGCCAGCAGTGACTCTAGGGGGAGTGAGCAGTACTTC. Translating gives CASSDSRGSEQYF.

The V call is TRBV11-3, the J call TRBJ2-2; D gene unclear. The CDR3 extends over 13 amino acids. Germline V gene sequence: CDR1 SGHNT, CDR2 YENEEA. V lost 3 bases to trimming and J lost 6 bases, with 8 bases between them. This chain's CDR3 is CASSFRLAGELFF. CDR3 nucleotide sequence: TGTGCCAGCAGCTTTAGGCTAGCCGGGGAGCTGTTTTTT.

V usage is TRBV7-8 and J usage is TRBJ2-7; 7 bases match TRBD2. Germline V gives CDR1 SGHVS, CDR2 FQNEAQ. With 5 bases clipped from V and 2 bases from J, the junction kept 9 bases outside the gene matches. CDR3 length equals 15 residues. CDR3 amino acids: CASSPVAGRAYEQYF. The CDR3 nucleotides are TGTGCCAGCAGCCCAGTGGCAGGGAGGGCCTACGAGCAGTACTTC.

The chain is built from TRBV11-1 and TRBJ2-1; TRBD1 is a possible D gene (5 bases). V was cut by 4 bases and J by 6 bases, with 10 bases left in between. The CDR3 is 13 amino acids. Per germline, CDR1 SGHAT and CDR2 FQDESV (reference sequence). For the CDR3, the DNA is TGTGCCAGCAGCTCGACAGAGTCCAATGAGCAGTTCTTC. Protein sequence: CASSSTESNEQFF. The full variable domain, in which reference TRBV11-1 and TRBJ2-1 provide the parts outside the CDR3, is EAEVAQSPRYKITEKSQAVAFWCDPISGHATLYWYRQILGQGPELLVQFQDESVVDDSQLPKDRFSAERLKGVDSTLKIQPAELGDSAMYLCASSSTESNEQFFGPGTRLTVL.

The chain combines TRBV4-1 with TRBJ2-7, with 12 bases that match TRBD1. Germline V gene lookup returns CDR1 MGHRA and CDR2 YSYEKL. V dropped 0 bases and J dropped 4; count of bases not matched to a gene: 13. CDR3 length: 19 residues. CDR3 bases: TGCGCCAGCAGCCAAGACTCCATACCCGGGACAGGGGGCGCGTACGAGCAGTACTTC. As protein: CASSQDSIPGTGGAYEQYF.

The V call is TRBV7-2, the J call TRBJ2-7; 12 nucleotides align to TRBD2. V was pared by 0 bases and J by 4 bases, with 4 bases of the junction left unmatched. Germline V gene data show CDR1 as SGHTA and CDR2 as FQGNSA. The CDR3 sequence is 16 residues long. The CDR3 sequence: CASSLATSGRMYEQYF. The CDR3 bases are TGTGCCAGCAGCTTAGCGACTAGCGGGAGAATGTACGAGCAGTACTTC. The full variable domain, completed using reference TRBV7-2 and TRBJ2-7, is GAGVSQSPSNKVTEKGKDVELRCDPISGHTALYWYRQSLGQGLEFLIYFQGNSAPDKSGLPSDRFSAERTGGSVSTLTIQRTQQEDSAVYLCASSLATSGRMYEQYFGPGTRLTVT.

The genes are TRBV5-4 and TRBJ1-1, with unresolved D. The CDR3 totals 16 residues. Germline CDR1 is SGHNT and CDR2 is YYREEE (reference sequence). V was clipped by 1 base and J by 0 bases, with 13 bases between them. The CDR3 nucleotides read TGTGCCAGCAGCTTGCGAAGGGTGAGGATGAACACTGAAGCTTTCTTT. As protein: CASSLRRVRMNTEAFF.

The chain combines TRBV7-9 with TRBJ2-3, with 12 bases fitting TRBD2. Germline trimming cut 5 bases from V and 6 bases from J; bases unmatched to any gene: 6. Germline lookup yields CDR1 SEHNR and CDR2 FQNEAQ (reference sequence). This CDR3 has 15 amino acids. CDR3 sequence: CASSQRTSGKDTQYF. Here the CDR3 DNA reads TGTGCCAGCAGCCAACGGACTAGCGGGAAGGATACGCAGTATTTT.

The chain carries TRBV5-1 and TRBJ2-1; 10 bases align to TRBD2. The trim removed 3 bases at V and 2 bases at J, leaving 5 bases unmatched. In germline, CDR1 is SGHRS, CDR2 YFSETQ. CDR3 length: 16 amino acids. DNA for the CDR3: TGCGCCAGCAGCTCAATAGCGGGAGGCGCCTACAATGAGCAGTTCTTC. Its translation is CASSSIAGGAYNEQFF.

V and J are TRBV28 and TRBJ1-5; D might be TRBD1 (6 bases). The CDR3 runs to 14 residues. CDR1 is MDHEN and CDR2 is SYDVKM in the germline V gene. Trimming cost V 10 bases and J 1 base, with 14 bases left between them. The CDR3, as DNA: TGTGCCACCGTCAGGGGCTGGAGCAATCAGCCCCAGCATTTT. Amino acids: CATVRGWSNQPQHF.

V usage is TRBV5-1 and J usage is TRBJ2-5; D remains ambiguous. Germline lookup yields CDR1 SGHRS and CDR2 YFSETQ. Trimming removed 1 base from V and 2 bases from J, with 9 bases in between. This CDR3 region has 14 residues. This CDR3 reads CASSLSHPQETQYF. CDR3 nucleotide sequence: TGCGCCAGCAGCTTGAGCCACCCGCAAGAGACCCAGTACTTC.

The rearrangement joins TRBV28 to TRBJ2-2, with D tentatively TRBD2 (6 bases). The CDR3 sequence is 13 residues long. Germline V gene sequence: CDR1 MDHEN, CDR2 SYDVKM. The V end lost 10 bases, the J end lost 6 bases, and 15 bases lay between the germline ends. CDR3 sequence: CANQGRDPGELFF. In DNA form, the CDR3 reads TGTGCCAATCAAGGGCGGGATCCCGGGGAGCTGTTTTTT.

This sequence joins TRBV6-4 and TRBJ2-3, with 11 bases identical to TRBD2. Germline lookup yields CDR1 MRHNA and CDR2 SNTAGT. J lost 5 bases, V lost 5 bases, and 6 bases had no gene match. CDR3 length: 15 residues. The DNA for the CDR3 is TGTGCCAGCAGTCCACTAGCGGGAGTGGGAGATACGCAGTATTTT. Translating gives CASSPLAGVGDTQYF.